This T cell receptor (beta chain) came from a study of blood T cell repertoires in COVID-19. The CDR3 contains 15 residues. Trimming removed 0 bases from V and 1 base from J, with 9 bases in between. Germline values: CDR1 LGHDT, CDR2 YNNKEL (reference sequence). This table comes from immunoSEQ multiplex PCR, and its TCRdb copy is limited to in-frame clones, with some not included. This table has 300,000 to 400,000 clones, approximately 88% appearing once. Specimen: PBMCs or T cells enriched from blood (not recorded which). This clonotype originated in a man under 40 who had recovered from COVID-19. The V gene is TRBV3-1 (or the pseudogene TRBV3-2), the J gene TRBJ1-1; D perhaps matches TRBD1 (5 bases). Written as DNA, the CDR3 is TGTGCCAGCAGCCAAGATCCACAGGCGAACACTGAAGCTTTCTTT. Translating it yields CASSQDPQANTEAFF.